This T cell receptor beta chain was obtained from a study of blood T cell repertoires in COVID-19. Study summary: The samples span acute and convalescent COVID-19 from the United States, Italy and Spain.

Per the authors' pipeline: Nucleated cell counts were estimated from reference gene primer amplification. Some clones are missing from TCRdb's copy, which holds only in-frame ones; the method was immunoSEQ multiplex PCR. For V, J and clone size, that table is used; D and trimming come from the DNA. Counted here are about 130,000 clones, roughly nine tenths occurring once; the ten biggest clones make up around 4.6%. As concerns this clone: Additional DNA sequences in this sample encode the identical CDR3.

Germline V gene sequence: CDR1 SGHDN, CDR2 FVKESK. This CDR3 spans 15 amino acids. V lost 2 bases, J lost 9 bases, and 17 bases lay in between. The TCR sequence derives from a man between 60 and 70 years old with COVID-19, enrolled during active disease. V and J are TRBV14 and TRBJ2-1; D is perhaps TRBD2 (5 bases). Sequencing was done on a sample of peripheral blood. CDR3 DNA: TGTGCCAGCAGCCAACGGAGGAATGGGCTGGGTGAGCAGTTCTTC. Its protein is CASSQRRNGLGEQFF. Drawing the rest from reference TRBV14 and TRBJ2-1, the complete variable domain is EAGVTQFPSHSVIEKGQTVTLRCDPISGHDNLYWYRRVMGKEIKFLLHFVKESKQDESGMPNNRFLAERTGGTYSTLKVQPAELEDSGVYFCASSQRRNGLGEQFFGPGTRLTVL.